These 23 T cell receptor beta chains came from one sample sequenced in a study of blood T cell repertoires in COVID-19. The repertoire was sequenced with immunoSEQ multiplex PCR; TCRdb's copy has only in-frame clones and lacks some. This sample has 200,000 to 250,000 clones; around 80% occur once, and the top ten carry around 5.5%. The sequencing sample was made of peripheral blood. These receptors originate from a woman aged 60-75 years who had recovered from COVID-19.

The genes are TRBV18 and TRBJ1-4; 11 bases align to TRBD1. This CDR3 has 17 residues. With 3 bases clipped from V and 1 base from J, the junction kept 4 bases outside the gene matches. Germline lookup yields CDR1 KGHSH and CDR2 LQKENI. CDR3 region: CASSPRGTGGTNEKLFF. In DNA, the CDR3 is TGTGCCAGCTCACCCCGTGGGACAGGGGGAACTAATGAAAAACTGTTTTTT.

The chain joins TRBV2 to TRBJ2-7, with 8 bases that match TRBD2. CDR1 is SNHLY, CDR2 FYNNEI, per germline. The CDR3 is 15 amino acids. V dropped 11 bases and J dropped 2; count of bases not matched to a gene: 14. CDR3 protein: CARSPNPGLAYEQYF. In DNA form, the CDR3 reads TGTGCCCGGTCCCCGAACCCGGGACTAGCCTACGAGCAGTACTTC.

The V call is TRBV12-3 or TRBV12-4, the J call TRBJ2-1; 11 bases align to TRBD2. CDR3 length: 13 residues. Trimming cost V 4 bases and J 8 bases; bases outside gene matches: 1. The CDR3 spells CASSSLAGDEQFF. The DNA of the CDR3 is TGTGCCAGCAGTTCACTAGCGGGGGATGAGCAGTTCTTC.

The CDR3 bases are TGTGCCAGCAGCCAAAGCGAAGGGGGTAGCTCCTACAATGAGCAGTTCTTC. It specifies CASSQSEGGSSYNEQFF. The chain employs TRBV14 and TRBJ2-1; tentatively, D is TRBD1 (6 bases). In germline, CDR1 is SGHDN, CDR2 FVKESK. The CDR3 runs to 17 residues. The V and J ends lost 2 bases and 0 bases respectively, with 14 bases between them.

J is TRBJ1-1 and V is TRBV9, with 10 bases lining up with TRBD1. Losses at the gene ends were 0 bases for V and 5 bases for J; bases not matched to a gene: 4. CDR3 length: 15 amino acids. Looked up from germline, CDR1 is SGDLS and CDR2 is YYNGEE. The CDR3 DNA reads as TGTGCCAGCAGCGTAGTAGGGACAGGGGAGACTGAAGCTTTCTTT. Protein product: CASSVVGTGETEAFF.

The genes are TRBV19 and TRBJ1-1, with D possibly TRBD1 on 5 matching bases. Germline V gene sequence: CDR1 LNHDA, CDR2 SQIVND (reference sequence). The CDR3 loop spans 15 amino acids. V was clipped by 11 bases and J by 1 base, with 20 bases between them. DNA of the CDR3: TGTGCCTGCTCTCCCACCGCAGGGCCGAACACTGAAGCTTTCTTT. It translates to CACSPTAGPNTEAFF.

Details on this clone: Other DNA sequences in the sample encode the same CDR3. The chain carries TRBV30 and TRBJ2-7; the match to TRBD1 covers 9 bases. V lost 3 bases, J lost 0 bases, and 3 bases stayed unmatched. Germline V CDR1 and CDR2: GTSNPN, SVGIG (reference sequence). The CDR3 is made up of 14 amino acids. The DNA for the CDR3 is TGTGCCTGGAGGACAGGGGGAAACTCCTACGAGCAGTACTTC. It translates to CAWRTGGNSYEQYF.

This clone has just one count. V gene TRBV7-8 combines with J gene TRBJ2-7; 8 bases are a match to TRBD2. Germline V gives CDR1 SGHVS, CDR2 FQNEAQ. This CDR3 has 15 residues. V lost 5 bases and J lost 0; bases outside the gene matches: 6. For the CDR3, the DNA is TGTGCCAGCAGCCAACTAGCGGCGAGCTCCTACGAGCAGTACTTC. Translated, it gives CASSQLAASSYEQYF.

This clone has a single count. The chain carries TRBV5-4 and TRBJ2-3; TRBD2 aligns across 7 bases. The CDR3 consists of 14 residues. Germline CDR1 reads SGHNT; CDR2 reads YYREEE (reference sequence). V lost 4 bases and J lost 5; bases outside the gene matches: 7. CDR3 nucleotides: TGTGCCAGCAGCCAGCGGGGTCTTGTAGATACGCAGTATTTT. It yields the protein CASSQRGLVDTQYF.

The chain combines TRBV7-2 with TRBJ2-1, with TRBD2 matching over 9 bases. The CDR3 has 16 residues. With 5 bases clipped from V and 9 bases from J, the junction kept 14 bases outside the gene matches. Germline V gives CDR1 SGHTA, CDR2 FQGNSA. CDR3 in DNA: TGTGCCAGCAGCCGCGCCGGGACTAGCTACGCCTTTGAGCAGTTCTTC. It is translated as CASSRAGTSYAFEQFF.

The chain joins TRBV3-1 (or the pseudogene TRBV3-2) to TRBJ2-7, with 13 bases fitting TRBD2. V trimming: 3 bases; J trimming: 3 bases; junction bases outside the gene matches: 8. CDR1 and CDR2 from the germline V gene are LGHDT and YNNKEL (reference sequence). The CDR3 has 17 residues. The CDR3 bases are TGTGCCAGCAGCCAGGACGGGACTAGCGGGGCAAGCTACGAGCAGTACTTC. Translating it yields CASSQDGTSGASYEQYF.

This clone was seen just once. The rearrangement uses TRBV7-9 and TRBJ1-2, with D possibly matching TRBD1 (5 bases). Trimming took 0 bases from V and 7 from J, leaving 21 bases between them. Germline V lookup: CDR1 SEHNR, CDR2 FQNEAQ (reference sequence). CDR3 size: 17 residues. DNA of the CDR3: TGTGCCAGCAGCTTAGCCAGAATCCGCAGGGAAGAGGCTGGCTACACCTTC. Translation: CASSLARIRREEAGYTF. The full variable domain, in which reference TRBV7-9 and TRBJ1-2 provide the parts outside the CDR3, is DTGVSQNPRHKITKRGQNVTFRCDPISEHNRLYWYRQTLGQGPEFLTYFQNEAQLEKSRLLSDRFSAERPKGSFSTLEIQRTEQGDSAMYLCASSLARIRREEAGYTFGSGTRLTVV.

The chain joins TRBV5-6 to TRBJ2-7, with D tentatively TRBD2 (6 bases). CDR1 SGHDT and CDR2 YYEEEE come from the germline V gene. CDR3 length equals 14 residues. V lost 3 bases to trimming and J lost 2 bases, with 12 bases between them. The CDR3 DNA reads as TGTGCCAGCAGCTCCTCGTCGGGGGCCTACGAGCAGTACTTC. As protein: CASSSSSGAYEQYF.

The rearrangement uses TRBV4-1 and TRBJ2-7; a weak D match, TRBD1 (5 bases). The CDR3 is 14 amino acids. V was pared by 3 bases and J by 4 bases, with 13 bases between. The germline V gene has CDR1 MGHRA and CDR2 YSYEKL. CDR3 DNA sequence: TGCGCCAGCAGCCACCTGACAGAGACATACGAGCAGTACTTC. Protein product: CASSHLTETYEQYF.

This rearrangement joins TRBV5-1 to TRBJ2-5; D is possibly TRBD2 (5 bases). V shed 2 bases and J shed 3 bases, with 14 bases lying between them. Germline V gene data show CDR1 as SGHRS and CDR2 as YFSETQ. There are 15 residues in the CDR3. The CDR3 bases are TGCGCCAGCAGCTTTTTTTTCGAGAGGGAAGAGACCCAGTACTTC. This gives the protein CASSFFFEREETQYF. The full variable domain, rest sourced from reference TRBV5-1 and TRBJ2-5, is KAGVTQTPRYLIKTRGQQVTLSCSPISGHRSVSWYQQTPGQGLQFLFEYFSETQRNKGNFPGRFSGRQFSNSRSEMNVSTLELGDSALYLCASSFFFEREETQYFGPGTRLLVL.

This clone was counted once. The chain links TRBV6-1 to TRBJ2-5, with 8 bases matching TRBD1. CDR3 length: 13 amino acids. After removal of 3 bases from V and 9 bases from J, the junction contained 6 bases not matched to a gene. CDR1 MNHNS and CDR2 SASEGT come from the germline V gene. The DNA of the CDR3 is TGTGCCAGCAGTGATCACAGGGGGGAGGCCCAGTACTTC. Encoded protein: CASSDHRGEAQYF.

The V gene is TRBV10-3, the J gene TRBJ1-1, with a tentative D call TRBD1 (6 bases). The V gene lost 2 bases and the J gene lost 7 bases, with 11 bases spanning the gap. The CDR3 totals 13 residues. The germline CDR1 and CDR2 sequences are ENHRY and SYGVKD. The CDR3 sequence: CAISEEGGDEAFF. As DNA, the CDR3 is TGTGCCATCAGTGAGGAAGGGGGGGATGAAGCTTTCTTT.

CDR3 bases: TGTGCCAGCAGTTCAACTAGTACCGGGGAGCTGTTTTTT. It encodes CASSSTSTGELFF. The V gene is TRBV12-3 or TRBV12-4, the J gene TRBJ2-2, with a weak D call TRBD2 (5 bases). The CDR3 is 13 residues long. The V end lost 4 bases, the J end lost 5 bases, and 8 bases lay between the germline ends.

The chain combines TRBV5-4 with TRBJ2-2; tentative D call: TRBD2 (6 bases). V shed 4 bases and J shed 7 bases, with 20 bases lying between them. The CDR3 consists of 16 residues. From germline, CDR1 is SGHNT and CDR2 YYREEE (reference sequence). Here the CDR3 reads CASSPGWGEMSGELFF. The CDR3 DNA sequence: TGTGCCAGCAGCCCTGGATGGGGGGAAATGAGCGGGGAGCTGTTTTTT.

The J gene is TRBJ1-4, the V gene TRBV12-5, with a weak D call TRBD1 (5 bases). The V end lost 4 bases, the J end lost 4 bases, and 13 bases lay between the germline ends. Germline V gene lookup returns CDR1 LGHNT and CDR2 FRNRAP. The CDR3 has 15 amino acids. This chain's CDR3 is CASGSLTGSNEKLFF. CDR3 bases: TGTGCTAGTGGTTCGCTAACAGGAAGTAATGAAAAACTGTTTTTT. The full variable domain, with the rest looked up from reference TRBV12-5 and TRBJ1-4, is DARVTQTPRHKVTEMGQEVTMRCQPILGHNTVFWYRQTMMQGLELLAYFRNRAPLDDSGMPKDRFSAEMPDATLATLKIQPSEPRDSAVYFCASGSLTGSNEKLFFGSGTQLSVL.

The rearrangement links TRBV19 to TRBJ2-3; 11 nucleotides line up with TRBD1. V shed 5 bases, J shed 6 bases, and the junction held 7 bases outside the gene matches. The CDR3 has 15 residues. In germline, CDR1 is LNHDA, CDR2 SQIVND (reference sequence). CDR3 nucleotide sequence: TGTGCCAGTAGTGCCGCCGGACAGGGGGCGGATACGCAGTATTTT. This translates into CASSAAGQGADTQYF.

This clone was seen only a few times. The chain couples TRBV10-3 to TRBJ2-2, with 10 bases aligning to TRBD1. V lost 9 bases, J lost 7 bases, and 11 bases stayed unmatched. The CDR3 consists of 15 residues. Germline CDR1 ENHRY, CDR2 SYGVKD. In DNA form, the CDR3 reads TGTGCCATTAGACCGGGACAGGGGTTCGTCGGGGAGCTGTTTTTT. Residues: CAIRPGQGFVGELFF.

This chain joins TRBV7-3 and TRBJ2-1, with 9 bases lining up with TRBD1. With 5 bases clipped from V and 2 bases from J, the junction kept 7 bases outside the gene matches. CDR3 length: 16 residues. The germline V gene encodes CDR1 SGHTA and CDR2 FQGTGA. CDR3 amino acids: CASSTNRDRAYNEQFF. The CDR3 bases are TGTGCCAGCAGCACAAACCGGGACAGGGCCTACAATGAGCAGTTCTTC.